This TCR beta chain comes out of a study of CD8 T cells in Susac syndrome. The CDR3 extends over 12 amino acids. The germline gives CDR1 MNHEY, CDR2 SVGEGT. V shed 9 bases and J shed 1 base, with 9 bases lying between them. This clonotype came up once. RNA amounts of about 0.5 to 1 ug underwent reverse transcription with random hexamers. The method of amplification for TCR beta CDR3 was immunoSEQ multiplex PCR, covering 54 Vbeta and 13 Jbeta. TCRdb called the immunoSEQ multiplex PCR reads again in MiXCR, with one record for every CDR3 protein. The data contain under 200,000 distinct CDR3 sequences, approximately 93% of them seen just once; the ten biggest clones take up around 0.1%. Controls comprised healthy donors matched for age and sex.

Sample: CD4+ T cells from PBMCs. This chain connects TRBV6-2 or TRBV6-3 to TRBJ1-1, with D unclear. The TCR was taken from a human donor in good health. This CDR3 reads CASLRENTEAFF. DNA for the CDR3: TGTGCCAGTCTAAGGGAGAACACTGAAGCTTTCTTT.